The 27 T cell receptor beta chains below all came from one sample that was sequenced in a study of Graves' ophthalmopathy and Graves' hyperthyroidism. Scientists amplified the TCR beta CDR3 regions from RNA transcripts. Scientists carried out first-round RT-PCR using HTBI primers and then a second-round multiplex PCR. TCRdb re-called the multiplex PCR reads with MiXCR, one entry per CDR3 protein. This sample has approximately 1.2 million distinct CDR3 sequences, with approximately 35% found just once. Sequenced: peripheral blood or thyroid tissue (not recorded which). These TCRs come from an adult man with Graves' hyperthyroidism.

The gene calls are TRBV2 and TRBJ2-7, with D possibly being TRBD2 (5 bases). The CDR3 sequence is 14 residues long. Between the trimmed V and J ends, which lost 11 bases and 4 bases, there was a span of 21 bases. CDR1 and CDR2 (germline): SNHLY, FYNNEI. CDR3 residues: CAGTPGFQSYEQYF. The CDR3 bases are TGTGCCGGTACCCCGGGATTCCAGAGTTACGAGCAGTACTTC.

To note about this clonotype: Because the CDR3 is missing its conserved closing phenylalanine or tryptophan, this is likely a read error. The chain combines TRBV5-1 with TRBJ2-7; TRBD1 matches at 8 bases. CDR1 SGHRS and CDR2 YFSETQ come from the germline V gene. The CDR3 runs 14 residues. The CDR3 loop is CASSIGQGKGEQYL. The CDR3 DNA is TGTGCCAGCAGCATTGGACAGGGAAAGGGCGAGCAGTACCTC.

At least ten counts were recorded for this clonotype. This chain joins TRBV10-3 and TRBJ2-7; D is unclear. Trimming took off 10 bases at V and 3 bases at J, with 25 bases between the two ends. Germline V gene sequence: CDR1 ENHRY, CDR2 SYGVKD. The CDR3 consists of 16 residues. The CDR3 reads CATRSDSSPRNYEQYF. CDR3 nucleotides: TGTGCCACCAGGAGCGATAGCTCCCCCCGGAACTACGAGCAGTACTTC.

This clonotype was detected only a few times. The chain uses TRBV25-1 and TRBJ2-7; possibly TRBD2 for D (7 bases). Trimming stripped 3 bases from V and 2 bases from J, with 11 bases between. Germline loops: CDR1 MGHDK, CDR2 SYGVNS. The CDR3 contains 14 residues. The chain's CDR3 is CASSDFGGPYEQYF. The CDR3, as DNA: TGTGCCAGCAGTGACTTCGGGGGGCCCTACGAGCAGTACTTC.

V usage is TRBV3-1 and J usage is TRBJ2-7; TRBD1 agrees at 8 bases. The CDR3 is 15 amino acids. After removal of 4 bases from V and 0 bases from J, the junction contained 5 bases not matched to a gene. Germline CDR1 LGHDT, CDR2 YNNKEL (reference sequence). The CDR3 DNA is TGTGCCAGCAGCCCAGGGGGCCATGACTCCTACGAGCAGTACTTC. This sequence encodes CASSPGGHDSYEQYF.

The sample holds many counts of this clonotype. The V call is TRBV7-8, the J call TRBJ1-2; possible D gene TRBD1, 5 bases. The CDR3 contains 18 residues. CDR1 and CDR2 (germline): SGHVS, FQNEAQ. V lost 1 base and J lost 0, with 18 bases in between. This chain's CDR3 is CASSLGSVGTSPNYGYTF. The CDR3 DNA reads as TGTGCCAGCAGCTTAGGCTCTGTCGGGACTTCTCCTAACTATGGCTACACCTTC.

The chain employs TRBV7-9 and TRBJ1-3, with unresolved D. Trimming pared 5 bases from V and 0 bases from J, leaving 14 bases between. The CDR3 extends over 16 amino acids. Germline V gene sequence: CDR1 SEHNR, CDR2 FQNEAQ (reference sequence). The CDR3 DNA reads as TGTGCCAGCAGCGCCAAGCAGGCAAGCTCTGGAAACACCATATATTTT. Translation gives CASSAKQASSGNTIYF.

This clonotype was recorded at least ten times. The genes are TRBV6-5 and TRBJ2-7; D gene ambiguous. Germline lookup yields CDR1 MNHEY and CDR2 SVGAGI. This CDR3 spans 14 amino acids. Between the trimmed V and J ends, which lost 6 bases and 0 bases, there was a span of 12 bases. In DNA form, the CDR3 reads TGTGCCAGCAGCCGCAGCCCGGGCTCCTACGAGCAGTACTTC. Protein sequence: CASSRSPGSYEQYF.

This clonotype turned up a few times. The chain couples TRBV5-1 to TRBJ1-3; a weak D match, TRBD1 (6 bases). Trimming cost V 4 bases and J 0 bases, with 17 bases left between them. The germline CDR1 and CDR2 sequences are SGHRS and YFSETQ. CDR3 length: 17 amino acids. In DNA form, the CDR3 reads TGCGCCAGCAGCCTGGGGGCAGGCTCCGGCTCTGGAAACACCATATATTTT. Amino acids: CASSLGAGSGSGNTIYF.

This clonotype was seen ten or more times. Written as DNA, the CDR3 is TGTGCCAGCAGCTTGTATGGGACGCGGCTAAATCAGCCCCAGCATTTT. This sequence encodes CASSLYGTRLNQPQHF. V usage is TRBV5-6 and J usage is TRBJ1-5; tentatively, D is TRBD1 (5 bases). Germline V CDR1 and CDR2: SGHDT, YYEEEE. This CDR3 spans 16 amino acids. V was shortened by 1 base and J by 4 bases, with 15 bases between the two germline ends.

The chain has TRBV10-1 and TRBJ2-2, with D maybe TRBD1 (6 bases). The CDR3 length is 15 residues. With 4 bases removed from V and 5 bases from J, the gap between germline ends came to 14 bases. Germline V gives CDR1 WNHNN, CDR2 SYGVQD (reference sequence). CDR3 DNA: TGCGCCAGCAGTGGATCTCAGGGGTGGACCGGGGAGCTGTTTTTT. Protein sequence: CASSGSQGWTGELFF.

This chain joins TRBV14 and TRBJ2-7; TRBD1 might be the D (5 bases). CDR3 length equals 17 residues. Germline-derived CDR1 and CDR2 are SGHDN and FVKESK. V gave up 1 base and J gave up 2 bases, with 18 bases separating them. CDR3 bases: TGTGCCAGCAGCCAAGCTGATAGGGGCAGCCGCCCCTACGAGCAGTACTTC. It codes for CASSQADRGSRPYEQYF.

This chain connects TRBV12-3 or TRBV12-4 to TRBJ2-5, with D uncertain. The CDR3 loop spans 14 amino acids. Trimming took 5 bases from V and 2 from J, leaving 12 bases between them. CDR3 region: CASSPASFQETQYF. DNA of the CDR3: TGTGCCAGCAGTCCCGCCTCCTTTCAAGAGACCCAGTACTTC.

This rearrangement joins TRBV20-1 to TRBJ2-7; TRBD1 matches 10 bases. Germline-derived CDR1 and CDR2 are DFQATT and SNEGSKA (reference sequence). The CDR3 is made up of 15 amino acids. V dropped 6 bases and J dropped 3; count of bases not matched to a gene: 11. In DNA, the CDR3 is TGCAGTGCATCAGCCGGGACAGGGGATTACTACGAGCAGTACTTC. It codes for CSASAGTGDYYEQYF.

This clonotype was seen at least ten times. The J gene is TRBJ1-1, the V gene TRBV7-6; D is unclear. CDR1 and CDR2 (germline): SGHVS, FNYEAQ. Between the trimmed V and J ends, which lost 5 bases and 1 base, there was a span of 11 bases. The CDR3 is 14 amino acids. The CDR3 DNA follows: TGTGCCAGCAGCCCGGACCGAAAGAACACTGAAGCTTTCTTT. Its translation is CASSPDRKNTEAFF.

This clonotype was recorded at least ten times. This sequence joins TRBV7-9 and TRBJ2-5; 7 bases fit TRBD1. The CDR3 spans 15 residues. The V gene's germline CDR1 is SEHNR and CDR2 FQNEAQ (reference sequence). V lost 5 bases, J lost 1 base, and 7 bases stayed unmatched. The CDR3 sequence is CASSLPTGIQETQYF. The CDR3 nucleotides are TGTGCCAGCAGCCTACCGACAGGGATCCAAGAGACCCAGTACTTC.

This clonotype has at least ten counts. The V and J genes are TRBV7-2 and TRBJ2-7; 9 bases line up with TRBD1. Germline V gene sequence: CDR1 SGHTA, CDR2 FQGNSA. The CDR3 sequence is 15 residues long. V lost 2 bases, J lost 3 bases, and 5 bases stayed unmatched. As DNA, the CDR3 is TGTGCCAGCAGCTTAACTTCGACAGGGGGCTACGAGCAGTACTTC. It translates to CASSLTSTGGYEQYF.

A few counts support this clonotype. This sequence joins TRBV5-6 and TRBJ2-5; D tentatively reads TRBD1 or TRBD2 (5 bases each). Per the germline V gene, CDR1 is SGHDT and CDR2 is YYEEEE. Trimming removed 0 bases at V and 5 bases at J, with 17 bases between. The CDR3 spans 16 residues. This CDR3 is CASSLAPGRPGETQYF. CDR3 sequence (DNA): TGTGCCAGCAGCTTGGCTCCGGGGCGCCCAGGGGAGACCCAGTACTTC.

In its sample, this clonotype was seen many times. In nucleotides, the CDR3 is TGCGCCAGCAGGGGAGCGACTGGGCAGGTTTCCGAGCAGTACTTC. This encodes CASRGATGQVSEQYF. This chain joins TRBV5-1 and TRBJ2-7, with TRBD2 as a possible D gene (5 bases). Trimming pared 5 bases from V and 6 bases from J, leaving 21 bases between. The CDR3 consists of 15 residues. The germline V gene has CDR1 SGHRS and CDR2 YFSETQ.

The V and J genes are TRBV6-1 and TRBJ2-7, with D perhaps TRBD2 (6 bases). The V end was cut by 11 bases, the J end by 0 bases, with 8 bases between. The germline gives CDR1 MNHNS, CDR2 SASEGT. This CDR3 comprises 11 residues. The CDR3 reads CAGGSSYEQYF. Written as DNA, the CDR3 is TGTGCCGGGGGGAGCTCCTACGAGCAGTACTTC.

At least ten counts were recorded for this clonotype. V is TRBV2 and J is TRBJ1-1; 10 nucleotides align to TRBD1. The CDR3 has 14 amino acids. Germline CDR1 reads SNHLY; CDR2 reads FYNNEI. V lost 6 bases, J lost 1 base, and 2 bases stayed unmatched. Written as DNA, the CDR3 is TGTGCCAGCAGAGGGGACAGGGGGAACACTGAAGCTTTCTTT. As protein: CASRGDRGNTEAFF.

Ten or more counts support this clonotype. This rearrangement joins TRBV10-3 to TRBJ1-4; D might be TRBD1 (6 bases). V lost 5 bases to trimming and J lost 5 bases, with 12 bases between them. The CDR3 loop spans 14 amino acids. CDR1 and CDR2 (germline): ENHRY, SYGVKD. The CDR3 nucleotides read TGTGCCATCAGTATGACAGGAGCAAATGAAAAACTGTTTTTT. Its protein product is CAISMTGANEKLFF.

This clonotype was found a few times. This chain connects TRBV14 to TRBJ1-6; TRBD1 is a possible D gene (6 bases). The CDR3 is 12 residues long. Germline assignment: CDR1 SGHDN and CDR2 FVKESK. The germline V and J ends were trimmed by 3 bases and 11 bases, with 8 bases remaining between them. This chain's CDR3 is CASSHRTAPLHF. CDR3 DNA sequence: TGTGCCAGCAGCCACCGGACAGCACCCCTCCACTTT.

As concerns this clonotype: A much larger clone lies one base from this, so it may be a read error. V usage is TRBV19 and J usage is TRBJ1-1, with D maybe TRBD1 (6 bases). This CDR3 region has 13 residues. With 6 bases removed from V and 4 bases from J, the gap between germline ends came to 12 bases. CDR1 is LNHDA, CDR2 SQIVND, per germline (reference sequence). The CDR3 nucleotides are TGTGCCAGTAGGCGCAGGGGTTTCACTGAAGCTTTCTTT. Protein product: CASRRRGFTEAFF.

This clonotype was detected a few times. The CDR3 coding sequence is TGTGCCAGCCAAAAGACAGGGAATTCACCCCTCCACTTT. Residues: CASQKTGNSPLHF. V and J are TRBV25-1 and TRBJ1-6, with 7 positions matching TRBD1. The CDR3 contains 13 residues. The germline gives CDR1 MGHDK, CDR2 SYGVNS. With 8 bases clipped from V and 7 bases from J, the junction kept 5 bases outside the gene matches.

Remarks on this clonotype: A single base separates this from a much larger clone, so it may be a read error. The chain recombines TRBV7-6 with TRBJ2-7; 11 bases line up with TRBD1. Germline V gene data show CDR1 as SGHVS and CDR2 as FNYEAQ. CDR3 length equals 15 residues. CDR3 loop: CVSSLTGTGGYEQYF. In nucleotides, the CDR3 is TGTGTCAGCAGCCTCACCGGGACAGGGGGCTACGAGCAGTACTTC.

This clonotype was picked up many times. The gene calls are TRBV15 and TRBJ1-2; 7 bases line up with TRBD1. V trimming: 0 bases; J trimming: 3 bases; junction bases outside the gene matches: 13. CDR3 length: 18 amino acids. Germline CDR1 LNHNV, CDR2 YYDKDF (reference sequence). CDR3 residues: CATSRDSRGRTNDYGYTF. The DNA of the CDR3 is TGTGCCACCAGCAGAGATAGTAGGGGGCGTACGAATGACTATGGCTACACCTTC.